A single sample is the source of the 17 T cell receptor beta chains below, sequenced in a study of T cells expressing NK-cell markers. TCRdb reprocessed the 5' RACE reads; each CDR3 protein has one entry and no DNA is given. The clone table shows about 460,000 distinct CDR3 sequences, with the ten largest holding over 1.1%. Sample: blood T cells: a sorted CD56 or NKG2C T cell subset, CD4+ or CD8+ T cells, or bulk PBMC T cells (not recorded which). The receptors were gathered from a woman aged 50 to 65 in good health.

The genes are TRBV29-1 and TRBJ2-1; TCRdb picks TRBD1, but there is no DNA to check that call. In germline, CDR1 is SQVTM, CDR2 ANQGSEA. This CDR3 comprises 16 residues. The CDR3 spells CSVDADTALSYNEQFF.

The V call is TRBV12-3 or TRBV12-4, the J call TRBJ1-1; the TRBD1 assignment by TCRdb is unverifiable without DNA. CDR3 length: 13 amino acids. CDR3 protein: CASSRTANTEAFF.

This chain uses TRBV29-1 with TRBJ1-1; TCRdb's D call of TRBD1 is untestable without DNA. Per germline, CDR1 SQVTM and CDR2 ANQGSEA. This CDR3 has 13 residues. The CDR3 here is CSVTLGGNTEAFF.

This sequence joins TRBV28 and TRBJ1-1. The CDR3 is 13 residues long. Germline CDR1 and CDR2: MDHEN and SYDVKM. The CDR3 is CASSRLMNTEAFF.

The rearrangement links TRBV7-9 to TRBJ2-5; TCRdb proposes TRBD1, but this gene call is untestable without DNA. This CDR3 spans 11 amino acids. CDR1 is SEHNR, CDR2 FQNEAQ, per germline (reference sequence). CDR3 region: CATEGGETQYF.

The rearrangement uses TRBV6-2 or TRBV6-3 and TRBJ2-3; TCRdb's D call of TRBD2 is untestable without DNA. This CDR3 has 15 amino acids. The germline V gene has CDR1 MNHEY and CDR2 SVGEGT. This chain's CDR3 is CASSRLAGGPGTQYF.

V usage is TRBV6-2 or TRBV6-3 and J usage is TRBJ1-5; TCRdb picks TRBD1, but there is no DNA to check that call. This CDR3 is 14 amino acids long. Per the germline V gene, CDR1 is MNHEY and CDR2 is SVGEGT. The CDR3: CASSYGTRGQPQHF.

CDR3 sequence: CASSPRRQGNGYTF. The V gene is TRBV12-3 or TRBV12-4, the J gene TRBJ1-2; TCRdb names TRBD1, which stays unverified in the absence of DNA. The CDR3 consists of 14 residues.

The chain is built from TRBV4-1 and TRBJ2-1; the TCRdb call, TRBD2, lacks DNA for checking. The length of the CDR3 is 15 residues. In germline, CDR1 is MGHRA, CDR2 YSYEKL. The CDR3 loop reads CASSQASGSTYEQFF.

The CDR3 loop is CASSSIAGDVGDTQYF. The chain recombines TRBV12-3 or TRBV12-4 with TRBJ2-3; TCRdb calls TRBD2, which cannot be checked without DNA. The length of the CDR3 is 16 residues.

The CDR3 loop reads CSASRRTSGRSEQFF. The chain carries TRBV20-1 and TRBJ2-1; TCRdb indicates TRBD2, and absent DNA this call remains unverified. Per the germline V gene, CDR1 is DFQATT and CDR2 is SNEGSKA (reference sequence). The CDR3 is 15 amino acids.

V usage is TRBV14 and J usage is TRBJ2-7; as DNA is missing, the TRBD1 call by TCRdb cannot be tested. CDR1 SGHDN and CDR2 FVKESK come from the germline V gene. The CDR3 spans 13 residues. The CDR3 is CASRRDREIEQYF. The full variable domain, rest sourced from reference TRBV14 and TRBJ2-7, is EAGVTQFPSHSVIEKGQTVTLRCDPISGHDNLYWYRRVMGKEIKFLLHFVKESKQDESGMPNNRFLAERTGGTYSTLKVQPAELEDSGVYFCASRRDREIEQYFGPGTRLTVT.

The rearrangement joins TRBV11-2 to TRBJ2-7; TCRdb reports TRBD1, a call that lacks DNA to check it against. CDR3 length: 14 amino acids. Germline V gives CDR1 SGHAT, CDR2 FQNNGV. The CDR3 region is CASSSPGEHYEQYF.

The J gene is TRBJ1-5, the V gene TRBV15; the D gene TCRdb calls, TRBD1, cannot be checked with no DNA. Germline CDR1 reads LNHNV; CDR2 reads YYDKDF (reference sequence). The CDR3 is made up of 17 amino acids. CDR3 in amino acids: CATSRGGLRGSNQPQHF.

The rearrangement joins TRBV5-1 to TRBJ2-1; TCRdb's D call of TRBD2 is untestable without DNA. Germline loops: CDR1 SGHRS, CDR2 YFSETQ. The CDR3 length is 16 residues. The CDR3 reads CASSLVAGGAYNEQFF. The full variable domain, rest sourced from reference TRBV5-1 and TRBJ2-1, is KAGVTQTPRYLIKTRGQQVTLSCSPISGHRSVSWYQQTPGQGLQFLFEYFSETQRNKGNFPGRFSGRQFSNSRSEMNVSTLELGDSALYLCASSLVAGGAYNEQFFGPGTRLTVL.

The chain uses TRBV7-2 and TRBJ1-4; TCRdb picks TRBD1, but there is no DNA to check that call. CDR1 SGHTA and CDR2 FQGNSA come from the germline V gene. The CDR3 contains 15 residues. The CDR3 sequence is CASRQTGTSNEKLFF.

The chain is built from TRBV6-2 or TRBV6-3 and TRBJ2-2; TCRdb returns TRBD2, unconfirmable since there is no DNA. This CDR3 is built from 16 residues. CDR1 is MNHEY, CDR2 SVGEGT, per germline. This CDR3 reads CASSRTSGRTTGELFF.